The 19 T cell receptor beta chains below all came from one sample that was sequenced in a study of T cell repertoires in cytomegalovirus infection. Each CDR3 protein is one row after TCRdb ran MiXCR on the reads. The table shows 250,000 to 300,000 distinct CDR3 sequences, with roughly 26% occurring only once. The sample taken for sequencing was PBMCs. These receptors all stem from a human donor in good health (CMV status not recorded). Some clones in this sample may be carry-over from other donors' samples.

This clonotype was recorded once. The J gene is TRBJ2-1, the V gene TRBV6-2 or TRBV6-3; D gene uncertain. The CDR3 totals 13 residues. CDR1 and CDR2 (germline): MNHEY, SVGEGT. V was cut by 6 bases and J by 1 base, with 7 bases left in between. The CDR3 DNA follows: TGTGCCAGCAGCAGAAAGTCCTACAATGAGCAGTTCTTC. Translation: CASSRKSYNEQFF.

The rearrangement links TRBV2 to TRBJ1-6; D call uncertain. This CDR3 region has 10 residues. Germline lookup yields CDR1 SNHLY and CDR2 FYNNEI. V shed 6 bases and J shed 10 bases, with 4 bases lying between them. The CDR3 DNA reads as TGTGCCAGCAGAAGGTCACCCCTCCACTTT. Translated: CASRRSPLHF.

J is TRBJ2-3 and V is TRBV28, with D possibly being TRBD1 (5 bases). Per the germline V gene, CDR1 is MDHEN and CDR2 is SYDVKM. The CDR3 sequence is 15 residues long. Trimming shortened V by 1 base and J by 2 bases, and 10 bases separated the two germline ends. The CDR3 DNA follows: TGTGCCAGCAGTTTATCGACAGCCCTCACAGATACGCAGTATTTT. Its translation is CASSLSTALTDTQYF.

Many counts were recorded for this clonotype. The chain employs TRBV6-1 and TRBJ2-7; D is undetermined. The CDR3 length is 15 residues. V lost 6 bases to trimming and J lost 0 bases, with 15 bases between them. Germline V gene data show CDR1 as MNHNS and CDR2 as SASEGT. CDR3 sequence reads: CASSERADGSYEQYV. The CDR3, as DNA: TGTGCCAGCAGCGAAAGGGCGGACGGCTCCTACGAGCAGTACGTC.

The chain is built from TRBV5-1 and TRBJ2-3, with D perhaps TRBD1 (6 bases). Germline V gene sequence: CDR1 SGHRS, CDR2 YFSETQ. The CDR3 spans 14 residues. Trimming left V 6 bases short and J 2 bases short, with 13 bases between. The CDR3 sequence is CASTTDRDTDTQYF. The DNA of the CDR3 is TGCGCCAGCACAACGGACAGAGACACAGATACGCAGTATTTT. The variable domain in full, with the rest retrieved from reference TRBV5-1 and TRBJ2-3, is KAGVTQTPRYLIKTRGQQVTLSCSPISGHRSVSWYQQTPGQGLQFLFEYFSETQRNKGNFPGRFSGRQFSNSRSEMNVSTLELGDSALYLCASTTDRDTDTQYFGPGTRLTVL.

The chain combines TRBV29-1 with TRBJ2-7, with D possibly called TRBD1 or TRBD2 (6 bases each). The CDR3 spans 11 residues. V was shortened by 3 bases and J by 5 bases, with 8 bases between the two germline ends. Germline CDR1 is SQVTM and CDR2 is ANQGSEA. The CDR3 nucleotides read TGCAGCGTTGAGGAGGGGGACGAGCAGTACTTC. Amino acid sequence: CSVEEGDEQYF.

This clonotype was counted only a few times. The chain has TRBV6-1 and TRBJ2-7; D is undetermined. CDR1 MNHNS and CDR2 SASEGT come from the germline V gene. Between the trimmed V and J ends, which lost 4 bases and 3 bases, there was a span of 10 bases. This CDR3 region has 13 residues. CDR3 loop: CASSGDGHYEQYF. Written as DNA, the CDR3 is TGTGCCAGCAGTGGAGACGGGCACTACGAGCAGTACTTC.

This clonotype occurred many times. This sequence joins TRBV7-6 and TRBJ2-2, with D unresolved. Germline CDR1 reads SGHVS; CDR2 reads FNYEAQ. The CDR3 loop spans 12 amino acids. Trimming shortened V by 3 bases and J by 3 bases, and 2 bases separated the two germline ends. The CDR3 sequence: CASSFYTGELFF. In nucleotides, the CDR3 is TGTGCCAGCAGCTTTTACACCGGGGAGCTGTTTTTT.

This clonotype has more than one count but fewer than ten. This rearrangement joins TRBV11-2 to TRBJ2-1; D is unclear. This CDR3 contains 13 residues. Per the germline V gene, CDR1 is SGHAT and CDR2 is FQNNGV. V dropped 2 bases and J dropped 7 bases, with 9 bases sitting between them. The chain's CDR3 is CASSLRELNEQFF. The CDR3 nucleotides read TGTGCCAGCAGCTTACGAGAACTTAATGAGCAGTTCTTC.

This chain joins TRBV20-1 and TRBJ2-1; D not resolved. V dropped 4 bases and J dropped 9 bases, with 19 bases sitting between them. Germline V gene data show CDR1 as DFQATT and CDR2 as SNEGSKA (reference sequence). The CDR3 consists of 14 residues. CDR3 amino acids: CSAKGPSRVGEQFF. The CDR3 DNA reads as TGCAGTGCTAAAGGACCATCCCGGGTCGGTGAGCAGTTCTTC.

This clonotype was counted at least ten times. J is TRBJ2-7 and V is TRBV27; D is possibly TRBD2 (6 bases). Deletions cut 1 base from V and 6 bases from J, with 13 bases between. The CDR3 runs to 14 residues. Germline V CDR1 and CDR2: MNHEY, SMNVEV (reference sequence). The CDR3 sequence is CASSLLGTGVEQYF. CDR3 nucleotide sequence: TGTGCCAGCAGTTTATTAGGGACGGGAGTCGAGCAGTACTTC.

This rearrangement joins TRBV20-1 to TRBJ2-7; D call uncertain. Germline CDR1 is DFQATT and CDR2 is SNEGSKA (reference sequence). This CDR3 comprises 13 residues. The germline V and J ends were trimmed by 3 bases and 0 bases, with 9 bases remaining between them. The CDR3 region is CSARGQSSYEQYF. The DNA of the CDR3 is TGCAGTGCTAGGGGCCAAAGCTCCTACGAGCAGTACTTC.

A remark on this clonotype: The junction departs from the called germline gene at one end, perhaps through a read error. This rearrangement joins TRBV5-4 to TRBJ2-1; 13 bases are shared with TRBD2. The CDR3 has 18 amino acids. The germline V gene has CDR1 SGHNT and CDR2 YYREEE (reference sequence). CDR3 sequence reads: CASSSGTSGTSSYNGQFF. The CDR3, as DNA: TGTGCCAGCAGTTCCGGGACTAGCGGGACCTCCTCCTACAATGGGCAGTTCTTC.

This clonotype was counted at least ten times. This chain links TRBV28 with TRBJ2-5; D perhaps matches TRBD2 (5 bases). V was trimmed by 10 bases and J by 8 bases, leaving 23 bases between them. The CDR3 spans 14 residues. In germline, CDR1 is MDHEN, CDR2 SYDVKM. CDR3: CATFKVATTDTQYF. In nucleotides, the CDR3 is TGTGCCACCTTTAAGGTAGCGACCACCGACACCCAGTACTTC.

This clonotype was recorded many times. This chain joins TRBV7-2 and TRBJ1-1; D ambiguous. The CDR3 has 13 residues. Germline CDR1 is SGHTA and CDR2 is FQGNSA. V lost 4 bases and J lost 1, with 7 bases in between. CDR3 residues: CASSWIQNTEAFF. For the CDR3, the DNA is TGTGCCAGCAGCTGGATACAGAACACTGAAGCTTTCTTT.

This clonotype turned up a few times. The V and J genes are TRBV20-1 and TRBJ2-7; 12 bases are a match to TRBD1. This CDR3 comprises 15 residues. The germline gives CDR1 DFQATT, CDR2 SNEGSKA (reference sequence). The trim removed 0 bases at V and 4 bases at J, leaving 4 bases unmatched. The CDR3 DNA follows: TGCAGTGCTAGAGATCGGGGACAGGGGGCTTACGAGCAGTACTTC. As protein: CSARDRGQGAYEQYF.

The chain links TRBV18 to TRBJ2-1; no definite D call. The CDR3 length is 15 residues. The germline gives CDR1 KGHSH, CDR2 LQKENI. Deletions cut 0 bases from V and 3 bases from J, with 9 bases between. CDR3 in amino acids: CASSPPPLGYNEQFF. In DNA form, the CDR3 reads TGTGCCAGCTCACCACCTCCCCTGGGCTACAATGAGCAGTTCTTC.

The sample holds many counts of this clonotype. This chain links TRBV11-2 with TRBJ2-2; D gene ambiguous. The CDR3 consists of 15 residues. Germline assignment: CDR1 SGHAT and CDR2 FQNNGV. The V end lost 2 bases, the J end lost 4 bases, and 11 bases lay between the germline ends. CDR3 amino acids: CASSLKLRITGELFF. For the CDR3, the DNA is TGTGCCAGCAGCTTAAAACTCCGCATCACCGGGGAGCTGTTTTTT. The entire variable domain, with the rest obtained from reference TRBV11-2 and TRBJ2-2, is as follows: EAGVAQSPRYKIIEKRQSVAFWCNPISGHATLYWYQQILGQGPKLLIQFQNNGVVDDSQLPKDRFSAERLKGVDSTLKIQPAKLEDSAVYLCASSLKLRITGELFFGEGSRLTVL.

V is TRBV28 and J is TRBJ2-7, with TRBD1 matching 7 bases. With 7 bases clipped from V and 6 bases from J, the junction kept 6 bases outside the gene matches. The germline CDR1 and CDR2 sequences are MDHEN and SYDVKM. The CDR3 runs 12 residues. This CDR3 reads CASTSGTAEQYF. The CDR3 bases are TGTGCCAGCACCTCCGGGACAGCCGAGCAGTACTTC.